One and the same sample provided the 23 T cell receptor beta chains below, sequenced in a study of T cells in Graves' hyperthyroidism and ophthalmopathy. RNA transcripts were the template for amplifying TCR beta CDR3 regions. HTBI primers were the set used in a first-round RT-PCR of the TCR CDR3. MiXCR, applied by TCRdb to the multiplex PCR reads, yields one record per CDR3 protein. Here the sample spans 700,000 or so distinct CDR3 sequences, 15% to 20% being singletons. Material for sequencing was blood. The receptors were sampled from a man aged 18 to 30 with Graves' hyperthyroidism.

This clonotype was counted a single time. Given a much more abundant clone one base away, this may be a read error. The V gene is TRBV6-2 or TRBV6-3, the J gene TRBJ1-1; D is undetermined. Germline CDR1 MNHEY, CDR2 SVGEGT. V lost 5 bases and J lost 3, with 13 bases in between. The CDR3 extends over 14 amino acids. DNA of the CDR3: TGTGCCAGCAGTGCCCTGGTGTTGGACACTGAAGCTTTCTTT. Translated: CASSALVLDTEAFF.

This clonotype showed up many times. The V call is TRBV7-6, the J call TRBJ2-7, with 7 bases lining up with TRBD1. Losses at the gene ends were 5 bases for V and 0 bases for J; bases not matched to a gene: 4. Germline V CDR1 and CDR2: SGHVS, FNYEAQ. The CDR3 consists of 14 residues. The CDR3 DNA is TGTGCCAGCAGCAACCGGGACAGCTCCTACGAGCAGTACTTC. Translating gives CASSNRDSSYEQYF.

This clonotype was counted at least ten times. V is TRBV11-2 and J is TRBJ2-4; no firm D call. V lost 3 bases, J lost 0 bases, and 15 bases lay in between. Germline V gene sequence: CDR1 SGHAT, CDR2 FQNNGV. This CDR3 is built from 17 residues. CDR3 nucleotide sequence: TGTGCCAGCAGCTTCGATTCCCGGTTTCGAGCCAAAAACATTCAGTACTTC. Encoded protein: CASSFDSRFRAKNIQYF.

Many counts were recorded for this clonotype. The gene calls are TRBV11-2 and TRBJ1-1; D uncertain. The V gene's germline CDR1 is SGHAT and CDR2 FQNNGV. CDR3 size: 15 residues. With 0 bases removed from V and 0 bases from J, the gap between germline ends came to 8 bases. CDR3 protein: CASSLEGRLNTEAFF. The CDR3 region has the DNA TGTGCCAGCAGCTTAGAAGGCAGGTTGAACACTGAAGCTTTCTTT.

The sample holds a few counts of this clonotype. The chain carries TRBV30 and TRBJ2-1; 7 bases are a match to TRBD2. With V trimmed by 4 bases and J by 0 bases, 6 bases remained unmatched. The V gene's germline CDR1 is GTSNPN and CDR2 SVGIG (reference sequence). The length of the CDR3 is 15 residues. In DNA form, the CDR3 reads TGTGCCTGGAAGGGCGGGGGAAGCTCCTACAATGAGCAGTTCTTC. As protein: CAWKGGGSSYNEQFF. Complete variable domain (other parts from reference TRBV30 and TRBJ2-1): SQTIHQWPATLVQPVGSPLSLECTVEGTSNPNLYWYRQAAGRGLQLLFYSVGIGQISSEVPQNLSASRPQDRQFILSSKKLLLSDSGFYLCAWKGGGSSYNEQFFGPGTRLTVL.

This clonotype has a count of ten or more. The rearrangement joins TRBV29-1 to TRBJ2-7; tentative D call: TRBD1 (6 bases). V lost 3 bases and J 3 bases, leaving 6 bases between the germline ends. Germline CDR1 reads SQVTM; CDR2 reads ANQGSEA. CDR3 length: 11 residues. CDR3 in amino acids: CSVDRGYEQYF. CDR3 coding DNA: TGCAGCGTTGACAGGGGCTACGAGCAGTACTTC.

J is TRBJ2-4 and V is TRBV3-1; no clear D. Trimming cost V 4 bases and J 9 bases, with 19 bases left between them. Germline lookup yields CDR1 LGHDT and CDR2 YNNKEL (reference sequence). CDR3 length: 15 amino acids. As DNA, the CDR3 is TGTGCCAGCAGCCTTGACGCGGCTTCTCTTGCCATTCAGTACTTC. It is translated as CASSLDAASLAIQYF.

This clonotype was detected a few times. The chain combines TRBV2 with TRBJ2-1; maybe TRBD1 (6 bases). Per germline, CDR1 SNHLY and CDR2 FYNNEI. CDR3 length: 14 amino acids. Trimming pared 0 bases from V and 15 bases from J, leaving 18 bases between. The DNA for the CDR3 is TGTGCCAGCAGTGAAGCGGGTCCGGACAGTGCAGGGTTCTTC. It codes for CASSEAGPDSAGFF.

Comment on this clonotype: Since a much larger clone is just one base distant, this may be a read error. The V gene is TRBV13, the J gene TRBJ2-7; no definite D call. This CDR3 spans 13 amino acids. The V gene's germline CDR1 is PRHDT and CDR2 FYEKMQ (reference sequence). Trimming took 8 bases from V and 1 from J, leaving 12 bases between them. The CDR3 loop reads CASGQNPSYEQYF. The CDR3, as DNA: TGTGCCAGCGGCCAGAACCCATCCTACGAGCAGTACTTC.

This chain links TRBV7-2 with TRBJ1-1; 8 bases are shared with TRBD1. This CDR3 is built from 16 residues. Losses at the gene ends were 5 bases for V and 5 bases for J; bases not matched to a gene: 13. CDR1 SGHTA and CDR2 FQGNSA come from the germline V gene. The CDR3, as DNA: TGTGCCAGCAGCACTAGGCCGGACAGGGTAGGAACTGAAGCTTTCTTT. Protein product: CASSTRPDRVGTEAFF.

Many counts were recorded for this clonotype. The chain joins TRBV28 to TRBJ2-7; 10 nucleotides match TRBD1. The CDR3 consists of 16 residues. Germline CDR1 is MDHEN and CDR2 is SYDVKM. Trimming took 3 bases from V and 3 from J; bases not matched to a gene: 8. The CDR3 bases are TGTGCCAGCAGTTTGAAGGACAGGGGGGGTTTCTACGAGCAGTACTTC. Amino acid sequence: CASSLKDRGGFYEQYF.

The chain uses TRBV7-6 and TRBJ2-1, with a possible D match to TRBD1 (5 bases). V was shortened by 3 bases and J by 6 bases, with 12 bases between the two germline ends. This CDR3 region has 14 residues. Germline CDR1 reads SGHVS; CDR2 reads FNYEAQ. The CDR3 sequence is CASSLSRGSNEQFF. The CDR3, as DNA: TGTGCCAGCAGCTTGTCAAGGGGTAGCAATGAGCAGTTCTTC.

V usage is TRBV18 and J usage is TRBJ2-7, with 7 bases that match TRBD1. The CDR3 runs 15 residues. From germline, CDR1 is KGHSH and CDR2 LQKENI. V dropped 2 bases and J dropped 5; count of bases not matched to a gene: 9. CDR3 residues: CASSPGSAGGNEQYF. The CDR3 nucleotides are TGTGCCAGCTCACCAGGGTCTGCAGGGGGAAACGAGCAGTACTTC.

DNA for the CDR3: TGCAGTGCTGGCCGACTAGCGGGCAGCTCCTACAATGAGCAGTTCTTC. Its protein is CSAGRLAGSSYNEQFF. The J gene is TRBJ2-1, the V gene TRBV20-1; 10 bases are a match to TRBD2. CDR3 length: 16 amino acids. CDR1 is DFQATT, CDR2 SNEGSKA, per germline (reference sequence). With V trimmed by 5 bases and J by 0 bases, 7 bases remained unmatched.

The rearrangement joins TRBV18 to TRBJ2-7; possibly TRBD1 for D (5 bases). This CDR3 spans 15 amino acids. Germline CDR1 KGHSH, CDR2 LQKENI. Between the trimmed V and J ends, which lost 3 bases and 2 bases, there was a span of 14 bases. CDR3 amino acids: CASSPGLRLAYEQYF. The CDR3 DNA sequence: TGTGCCAGCTCACCGGGGCTCCGCTTAGCCTACGAGCAGTACTTC.

The chain combines TRBV10-3 with TRBJ2-1; D is uncertain. The CDR3 runs 14 residues. Trimming removed 8 bases from V and 0 bases from J, with 11 bases in between. Per the germline V gene, CDR1 is ENHRY and CDR2 is SYGVKD. Here the CDR3 DNA reads TGTGCCATCCAAAATGAAGGCTCCTACAATGAGCAGTTCTTC. Translating gives CAIQNEGSYNEQFF.

This sequence joins TRBV2 and TRBJ2-7; 10 nucleotides match TRBD2. Trimming removed 5 bases from V and 3 bases from J; junction bases left unmatched: 7. This CDR3 comprises 15 residues. CDR1 and CDR2 from the germline V gene are SNHLY and FYNNEI. The CDR3 DNA reads as TGTGCCAGCAGTCGGGAACTAGCGGGGAACTACGAGCAGTACTTC. Its translation: CASSRELAGNYEQYF.

Many counts were recorded for this clonotype. The chain has TRBV20-1 and TRBJ2-7; the match to TRBD2 covers 14 bases. CDR1 and CDR2 (germline): DFQATT, SNEGSKA (reference sequence). The CDR3 consists of 15 residues. After removal of 3 bases from V and 2 bases from J, the junction contained 3 bases not matched to a gene. CDR3 sequence: CSARGTSGRPYEQYF. The CDR3 DNA reads TGCAGTGCTAGGGGGACTAGCGGGAGACCCTACGAGCAGTACTTC.

This clonotype has more than one count but fewer than ten. The chain uses TRBV3-1 and TRBJ2-2; D uncertain. The length of the CDR3 is 13 residues. Trimming took 1 base from V and 4 from J, leaving 4 bases between them. The germline V gene encodes CDR1 LGHDT and CDR2 YNNKEL (reference sequence). Written as DNA, the CDR3 is TGTGCCAGCAGCCAAGCGCCCACCGGGGAGCTGTTTTTT. The encoded protein is CASSQAPTGELFF. The entire variable domain, with the rest obtained from reference TRBV3-1 and TRBJ2-2, is as follows: DTAVSQTPKYLVTQMGNDKSIKCEQNLGHDTMYWYKQDSKKFLKIMFSYNNKELIINETVPNRFSPKSPDKAHLNLHINSLELGDSAVYFCASSQAPTGELFFGEGSRLTVL.

This clonotype was recorded at least ten times. V is TRBV28 and J is TRBJ2-1; 13 bases line up with TRBD2. The CDR3 spans 15 residues. Germline V gene sequence: CDR1 MDHEN, CDR2 SYDVKM. The ends lost 3 bases at V and 8 bases at J; junction bases unmatched: 4. The CDR3 spells CASSLGTSGNHEQFF. For the CDR3, the DNA is TGTGCCAGCAGTTTGGGGACTAGCGGGAACCATGAGCAGTTCTTC.

J is TRBJ1-1 and V is TRBV28; D unresolved. Germline lookup yields CDR1 MDHEN and CDR2 SYDVKM. The CDR3 has 15 residues. V was trimmed by 1 base and J by 11 bases, leaving 20 bases between them. CDR3 amino acids: CASSLSQRRRGPAFF. CDR3 DNA: TGTGCCAGCAGTTTATCCCAGAGACGGAGAGGGCCGGCTTTCTTT.

This clonotype has a count of ten or more. The V and J genes are TRBV6-1 and TRBJ1-1; D perhaps matches TRBD1 (5 bases). The CDR3 loop spans 16 amino acids. V lost 6 bases and J 1 base, leaving 18 bases between the germline ends. Germline CDR1 and CDR2: MNHNS and SASEGT. The CDR3 reads CASSTVSGRRNTEAFF. CDR3 sequence (DNA): TGTGCCAGCAGCACGGTTTCGGGACGGAGGAACACTGAAGCTTTCTTT.

Many counts were recorded for this clonotype. The chain carries TRBV2 and TRBJ1-5; D is unclear. V lost 5 bases, J lost 4 bases, and 12 bases lay in between. The CDR3 runs to 14 residues. CDR1 and CDR2 from the germline V gene are SNHLY and FYNNEI. The CDR3 coding sequence is TGTGCCAGCAGTCCTCTTACCCCTAATCAGCCCCAGCATTTT. The encoded protein is CASSPLTPNQPQHF.